A single T cell receptor (beta chain) is shown here with its context. V lost 1 base, J lost 3 bases, and 2 bases stayed unmatched. This CDR3 contains 14 residues. The germline V gene encodes CDR1 SGHAT and CDR2 FQNNGV. This entry comes from a study of ipilimumab plus nivolumab after autologous stem cell transplantation. Repertoires were generated with immunoSEQ multiplex PCR, while TCRdb's copy carries only in-frame clones and drops some. The sample includes about 12,000 clones, about 70% of them seen just once. This rearrangement joins TRBV11-2 to TRBJ2-7; 8 bases align to TRBD1. This receptor was obtained from a male donor with multiple myeloma. The input for sequencing was PBMCs, taken in a trial of ipilimumab plus nivolumab as post-transplant consolidation. CDR3: CASSLAGTGYEQYF. Written as DNA, the CDR3 is TGTGCCAGCAGCTTAGCAGGGACAGGCTACGAGCAGTACTTC.